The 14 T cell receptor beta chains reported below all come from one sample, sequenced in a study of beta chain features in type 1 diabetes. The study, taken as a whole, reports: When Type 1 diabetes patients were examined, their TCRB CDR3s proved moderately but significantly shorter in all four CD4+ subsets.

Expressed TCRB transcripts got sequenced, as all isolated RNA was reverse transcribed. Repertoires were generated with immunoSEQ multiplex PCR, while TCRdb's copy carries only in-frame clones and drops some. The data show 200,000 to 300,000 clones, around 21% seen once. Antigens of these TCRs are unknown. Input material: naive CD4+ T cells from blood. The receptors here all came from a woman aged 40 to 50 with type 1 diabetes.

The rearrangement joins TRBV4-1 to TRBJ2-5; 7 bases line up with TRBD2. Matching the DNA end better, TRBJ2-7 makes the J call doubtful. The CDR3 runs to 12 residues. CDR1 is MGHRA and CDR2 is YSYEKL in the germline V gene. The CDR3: CASSQGGGEQYF. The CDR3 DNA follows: TGCGCCAGCAGCCAAGGCGGGGGCGAGCAGTACTTC.

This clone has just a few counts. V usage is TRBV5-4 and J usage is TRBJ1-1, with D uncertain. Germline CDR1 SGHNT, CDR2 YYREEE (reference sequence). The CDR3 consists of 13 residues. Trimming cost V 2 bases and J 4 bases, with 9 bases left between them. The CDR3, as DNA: TGTGCCAGCAGCTTCGGGGAGTTCACTGAAGCTTTCTTT. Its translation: CASSFGEFTEAFF. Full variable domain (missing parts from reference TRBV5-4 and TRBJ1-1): ETGVTQSPTHLIKTRGQQVTLRCSSQSGHNTVSWYQQALGQGPQFIFQYYREEENGRGNFPPRFSGLQFPNYSSELNVNALELDDSALYLCASSFGEFTEAFFGQGTRLTVV.

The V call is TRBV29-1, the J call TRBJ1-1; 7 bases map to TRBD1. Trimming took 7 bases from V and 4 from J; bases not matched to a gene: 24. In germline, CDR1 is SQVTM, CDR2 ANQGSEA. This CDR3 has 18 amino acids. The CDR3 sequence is CSATRSKGAVSWSTEAFF. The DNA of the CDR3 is TGCAGCGCCACCCGGAGCAAGGGGGCAGTAAGTTGGAGCACTGAAGCTTTCTTT.

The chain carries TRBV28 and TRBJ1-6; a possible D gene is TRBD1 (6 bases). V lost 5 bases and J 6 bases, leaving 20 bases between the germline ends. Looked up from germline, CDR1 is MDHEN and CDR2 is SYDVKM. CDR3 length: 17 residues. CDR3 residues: CASSNPQGEGSNSPLHF. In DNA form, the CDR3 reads TGTGCCAGCAGTAATCCACAGGGAGAGGGGAGTAATTCACCCCTCCACTTT. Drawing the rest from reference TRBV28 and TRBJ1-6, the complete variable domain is DVKVTQSSRYLVKRTGEKVFLECVQDMDHENMFWYRQDPGLGLRLIYFSYDVKMKEKGDIPEGYSVSREKKERFSLILESASTNQTSMYLCASSNPQGEGSNSPLHFGNGTRLTVT.

The CDR3, as DNA: TGCGCCAGCAGCCAAAAAACGGGACAGGGCAACACTGAAGCTTTCTTT. It specifies CASSQKTGQGNTEAFF. V usage is TRBV4-1 and J usage is TRBJ1-1, with 9 bases fitting TRBD1. Germline trimming cut 2 bases from V and 2 bases from J; bases unmatched to any gene: 6. The germline CDR1 and CDR2 sequences are MGHRA and YSYEKL. The CDR3 is 16 residues long.

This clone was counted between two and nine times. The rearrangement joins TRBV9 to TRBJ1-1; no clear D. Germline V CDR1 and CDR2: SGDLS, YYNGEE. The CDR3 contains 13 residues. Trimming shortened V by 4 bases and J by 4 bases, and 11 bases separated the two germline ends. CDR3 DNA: TGTGCCAGCAGCCCCCTAGGAGGCACTGAAGCTTTCTTT. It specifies CASSPLGGTEAFF.

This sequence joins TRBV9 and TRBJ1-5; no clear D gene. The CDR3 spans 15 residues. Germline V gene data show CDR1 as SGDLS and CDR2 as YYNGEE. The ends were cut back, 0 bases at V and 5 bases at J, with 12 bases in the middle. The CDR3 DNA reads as TGTGCCAGCAGCGTAGGAGAAGACGGGTATCAGCCCCAGCATTTT. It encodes CASSVGEDGYQPQHF.

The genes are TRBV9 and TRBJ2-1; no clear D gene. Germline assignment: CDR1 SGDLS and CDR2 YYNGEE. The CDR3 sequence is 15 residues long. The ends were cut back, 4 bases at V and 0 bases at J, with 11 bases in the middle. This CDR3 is CASSRTSSSYNEQFF. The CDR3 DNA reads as TGTGCCAGCAGCCGCACTTCGAGCTCCTACAATGAGCAGTTCTTC. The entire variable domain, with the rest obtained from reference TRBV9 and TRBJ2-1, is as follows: DSGVTQTPKHLITATGQRVTLRCSPRSGDLSVYWYQQSLDQGLQFLIQYYNGEERAKGNILERFSAQQFPDLHSELNLSSLELGDSALYFCASSRTSSSYNEQFFGPGTRLTVL.

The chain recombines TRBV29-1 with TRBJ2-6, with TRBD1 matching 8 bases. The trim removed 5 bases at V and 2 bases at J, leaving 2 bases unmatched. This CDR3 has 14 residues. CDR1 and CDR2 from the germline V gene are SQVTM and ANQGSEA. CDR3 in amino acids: CSVSTGAGANVLTF. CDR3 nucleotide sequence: TGCAGCGTTTCGACAGGGGCTGGGGCCAACGTCCTGACTTTC.

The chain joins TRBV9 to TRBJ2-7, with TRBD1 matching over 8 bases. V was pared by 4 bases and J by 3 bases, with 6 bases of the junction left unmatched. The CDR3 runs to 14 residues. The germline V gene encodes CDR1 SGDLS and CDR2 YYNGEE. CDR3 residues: CASSTTTGGYEQYF. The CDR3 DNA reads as TGTGCCAGCAGCACCACCACAGGGGGCTACGAGCAGTACTTC.

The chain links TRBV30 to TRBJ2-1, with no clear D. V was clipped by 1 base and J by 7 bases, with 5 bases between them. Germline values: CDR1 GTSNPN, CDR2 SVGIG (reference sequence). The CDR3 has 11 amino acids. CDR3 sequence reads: CAWSASNEQFF. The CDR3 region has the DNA TGTGCCTGGAGTGCTTCTAATGAGCAGTTCTTC.

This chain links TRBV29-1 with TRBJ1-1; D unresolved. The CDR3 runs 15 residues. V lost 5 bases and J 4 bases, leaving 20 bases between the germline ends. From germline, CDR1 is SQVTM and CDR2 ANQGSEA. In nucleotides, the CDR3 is TGCAGCGTTTCTCTTGCTCACACTTCGGGCACTGAAGCTTTCTTT. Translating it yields CSVSLAHTSGTEAFF.

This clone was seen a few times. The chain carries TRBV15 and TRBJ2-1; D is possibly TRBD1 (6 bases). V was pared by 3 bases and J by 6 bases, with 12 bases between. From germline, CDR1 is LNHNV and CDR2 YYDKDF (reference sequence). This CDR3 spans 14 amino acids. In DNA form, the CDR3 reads TGTGCCACCAGCAGTCAGACAGGCTCCAATGAGCAGTTCTTC. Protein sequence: CATSSQTGSNEQFF.

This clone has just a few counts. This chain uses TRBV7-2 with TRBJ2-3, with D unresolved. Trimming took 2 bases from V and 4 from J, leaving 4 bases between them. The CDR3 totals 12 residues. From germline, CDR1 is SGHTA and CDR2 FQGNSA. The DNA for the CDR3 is TGTGCCAGCAGCTTACCTCCAGATACGCAGTATTTT. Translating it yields CASSLPPDTQYF.